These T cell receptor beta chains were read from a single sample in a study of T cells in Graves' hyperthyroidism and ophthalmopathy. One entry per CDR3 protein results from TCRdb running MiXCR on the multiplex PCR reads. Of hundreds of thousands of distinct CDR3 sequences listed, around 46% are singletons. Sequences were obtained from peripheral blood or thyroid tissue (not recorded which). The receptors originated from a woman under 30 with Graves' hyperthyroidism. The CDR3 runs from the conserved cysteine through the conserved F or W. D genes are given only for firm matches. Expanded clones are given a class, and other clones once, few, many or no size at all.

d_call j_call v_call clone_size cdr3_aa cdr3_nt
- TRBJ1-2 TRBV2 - CATSSRANYGYTF TGTGCCACCAGTTCTAGAGCTAACTATGGCTACACCTTC
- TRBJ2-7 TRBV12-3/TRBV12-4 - CASSLKAVQYF TGTGCCAGCAGTTTAAAGGCCGTCCAGTACTTC
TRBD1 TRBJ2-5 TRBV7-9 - CASSSPRDSQETQYF TGTGCCAGCAGTTCCCCCCGGGACAGCCAAGAGACCCAGTACTTC
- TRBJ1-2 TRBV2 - CARTGNYGYTF TGTGCCAGAACAGGGAACTATGGCTACACCTTC
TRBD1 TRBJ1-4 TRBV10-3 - CAIAHQGAREKLFF TGTGCCATCGCGCACCAGGGGGCGAGAGAAAAACTGTTTTTT
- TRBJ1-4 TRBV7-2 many CASRGSANEKLFF TGTGCCAGCAGGGGATCAGCTAATGAAAAACTGTTTTTT
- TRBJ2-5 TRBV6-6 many CASSGGGQETQYF TGTGCCAGCAGCGGTGGAGGACAAGAGACCCAGTACTTC
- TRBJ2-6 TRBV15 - CATSRLQGANVLTF TGTGCCACCAGCAGGTTACAGGGGGCCAACGTCCTGACTTTC
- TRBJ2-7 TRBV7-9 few CASSQGPLWGPSSYEQYF TGTGCCAGCAGCCAAGGGCCACTTTGGGGGCCAAGCTCCTACGAGCAGTACTTC
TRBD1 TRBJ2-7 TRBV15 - CATSRIGQGAEQYF TGTGCCACCAGCAGGATCGGACAGGGGGCCGAGCAGTACTTC
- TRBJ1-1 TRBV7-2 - CASSSTVKGSEAFF TGCGCCAGCAGCTCCACCGTCAAGGGCTCTGAAGCTTTCTTT
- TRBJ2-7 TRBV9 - CASSPGRETYEQYF TGTGCCAGCAGCCCCGGCAGGGAGACCTACGAGCAGTACTTC
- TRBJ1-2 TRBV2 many CASSGSYGYTF TGTGCCAGCAGTGGAAGCTATGGCTACACCTTC
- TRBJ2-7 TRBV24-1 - CATSESFGDRTYEQYF TGTGCCACCAGTGAATCCTTCGGGGATCGAACCTACGAGCAGTACTTC
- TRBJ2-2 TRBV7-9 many CASSLGQGNGELFF TGTGCCAGCAGCTTGGGCCAGGGAAACGGGGAGCTGTTTTTT
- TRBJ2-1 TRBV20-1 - CSARDLEGGDSNEQFF TGCAGTGCTAGAGATTTGGAAGGGGGGGACAGCAATGAGCAGTTCTTC
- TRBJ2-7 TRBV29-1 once CSVEEGLLGFYEQYF TGCAGCGTTGAAGAAGGGCTCTTGGGGTTCTACGAGCAGTACTTC
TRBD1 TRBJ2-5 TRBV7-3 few CASSPGGEGETQYF TGTGCCAGCAGTCCAGGGGGCGAGGGAGAGACCCAGTACTTC
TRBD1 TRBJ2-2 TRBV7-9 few CASSPAGTGNTGELFF TGTGCCAGCAGTCCAGCTGGGACAGGGAACACCGGGGAGCTGTTTTTT
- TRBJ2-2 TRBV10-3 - CAISEAENTGELFF TGTGCCATCAGTGAGGCAGAGAACACTGGGGAGCTGTTTTTT
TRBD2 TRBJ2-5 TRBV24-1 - CATSDATSGGGETQYF TGTGCCACCAGTGATGCGACTAGCGGGGGGGGGGAGACCCAGTACTTC
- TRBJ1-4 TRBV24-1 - CATSDTVGGRRNEKLFF TGTGCCACCAGTGATACCGTTGGGGGACGGCGAAATGAAAAACTGTTTTTT
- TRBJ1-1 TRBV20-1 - CSARDFWGMNTEAFF TGCAGTGCTAGAGATTTTTGGGGTATGAACACTGAAGCTTTCTTT